This T cell receptor beta chain was found in a study of blood T cell repertoires in COVID-19. Looking at the study overall: T cells, B-cell-depleted T cells, or PBMCs supplied cDNA or gDNA.

Under the authors' procedure: Estimation of nucleated cell counts relied on the amplification of reference gene primers. Sequenced by immunoSEQ multiplex PCR; TCRdb stores in-frame clones only, minus some. V, J and clone size are those of that table, while D and trimming were read from the DNA. This table holds 120,000 to 150,000 clones, around 85% found once. The CDR3 sequence is 15 residues long. Losses at the gene ends were 4 bases for V and 6 bases for J; bases not matched to a gene: 9. Germline loops: CDR1 LGHDT, CDR2 YNNKEL (reference sequence). The chain uses TRBV3-1 (or the pseudogene TRBV3-2) and TRBJ1-5; 7 nucleotides agree with TRBD1. This sequence was found in a man aged 50 to 59 with acute or convalescent COVID-19. Sequenced input: peripheral blood. Written as DNA, the CDR3 is TGTGCCAGCAGCCTCGGGACAGCGGAAGTTCAGCCCCAGCATTTT. This sequence encodes CASSLGTAEVQPQHF.